A few counts support the clone carrying this TCR beta chain. Its specificity is unknown. This sample was taken from a study of response to subunit inactivated influenza vaccine. Whole-study findings and limits: Researchers suggested that each seasonal influenza vaccination recruits few new T cells.

MiXCR was run by TCRdb on the RT-PCR reads, yielding one entry per CDR3 protein. The table shows 650,000 to 800,000 distinct CDR3 sequences, with over 11% occurring only once. V dropped 4 bases and J dropped 6; count of bases not matched to a gene: 12. This CDR3 contains 17 residues. The clonotype originates from a man aged 45 to 65 who received an inactivated influenza vaccine. The genes are TRBV12-3 or TRBV12-4 and TRBJ2-1; 10 bases are shared with TRBD2. Material: PBMCs from blood, obtained approximately 15 days before vaccination. As DNA, the CDR3 is TGTGCCAGCAGTTCCTCACTCCACCGGACTAGCGGCAATGAGCAGTTCTTC. The encoded protein is CASSSSLHRTSGNEQFF.